The clone carrying this T cell receptor (beta chain) was seen at least ten times. Its specificity is unknown. The V gene end was trimmed by 5 bases and the J gene end by 7 bases; junction bases not matched to a gene: 10. CDR3 length: 15 residues. CDR1 is KGHSH and CDR2 is LQKENI in the germline V gene. Library preparation for TCR beta used quantitative 5'-RACE with molecular barcodes. TCRdb re-called the 5' RACE reads through MiXCR, storing one row per CDR3 protein. Of fewer than 150,000 distinct CDR3 sequences listed, 7.3% were seen once; the top ten hold under 15%. This record comes from a study of CD8 T cells in ankylosing spondylitis. The study's findings and limits: Blood of patients with ankylosing spondylitis appeared to be characterized by a TCR beta motif of eight or nine highly homologous variants. Matched ankylosing spondylitis synovial fluid reportedly showed significant enrichment of disease-linked clones. Relatively scarce in peripheral blood, disease-linked clones were CD8+.

The chain combines TRBV18 with TRBJ2-1; TRBD2 matches at 8 bases. Sequencing input: blood, either unsorted or a sorted T cell fraction (not recorded which). The sequence was collected from a female donor with ankylosing spondylitis or in good health (not recorded which). The CDR3 sequence: CASSLSGGRNNEQFF. For the CDR3, the DNA is TGTGCCAGCTCATTAAGCGGGGGCCGGAATAATGAGCAGTTCTTC.